This T cell receptor (beta chain) originates from a study of blood T cell repertoires in COVID-19. Study as a whole: Researchers got acute and convalescent COVID-19 samples from the United States, Italy and Spain. In each case, the material was cDNA or gDNA derived from T cells, B-cell-depleted T cells, or PBMCs.

In the authors' methods: Estimation of nucleated cell counts relied on the amplification of reference gene primers. Data came from immunoSEQ multiplex PCR; TCRdb stores just in-frame clones and leaves some out. V and J calls and clone size are those listed in that table; D and trimming were worked out from the DNA. The sample contains about 210,000 clones, 85% of which appear only once. V lost 7 bases and J lost 6; bases outside the gene matches: 12. Germline-derived CDR1 and CDR2 are SGHNT and YYREEE (reference sequence). The CDR3 covers 14 residues. Recruited during active infection, patients (from Seattle) were subsequently followed longitudinally.

Sequencing input: peripheral blood. This receptor was obtained from a woman in her seventies with COVID-19, enrolled during active disease. The J gene is TRBJ1-1, the V gene TRBV5-4; TRBD1 agrees at 7 bases. CDR3 in amino acids: CASDTNRGMAEAFF. The CDR3 coding sequence is TGTGCCAGCGATACTAACAGGGGTATGGCTGAAGCTTTCTTT.